Following are 29 T cell receptor beta chains from one sample sequenced in a study of blood T cell repertoires in COVID-19. The table came from immunoSEQ multiplex PCR; TCRdb's copy has only in-frame clones and leaves some out. This table holds just under 60,000 clones, around 86% found once. Sample: peripheral blood. The receptors derive from a human donor with active COVID-19. The donor label of this sample is uncertain.

This sequence joins TRBV3-1 (or the pseudogene TRBV3-2) and TRBJ2-5; tentative D call: TRBD1 (5 bases). Germline V gives CDR1 LGHDT, CDR2 YNNKEL (reference sequence). This CDR3 is built from 15 residues. V was shortened by 1 base and J by 1 base, with 10 bases between the two germline ends. The CDR3 loop reads CASSQGGPPQETQYF. The CDR3 nucleotides are TGTGCCAGCAGCCAAGGGGGCCCTCCCCAAGAGACCCAGTACTTC.

The V call is TRBV4-3, the J call TRBJ2-5; D call uncertain. The CDR3 is 14 residues long. V was pared by 8 bases and J by 2 bases, with 15 bases between. Looked up from germline, CDR1 is LGHNA and CDR2 is YSLEER. CDR3 residues: CASVDKARQETQYF. CDR3 bases: TGCGCCAGCGTCGATAAAGCCCGTCAAGAGACCCAGTACTTC.

The rearrangement uses TRBV3-1 (or the pseudogene TRBV3-2) and TRBJ1-5; no firm D call. The V and J ends lost 2 bases and 0 bases respectively, with 2 bases between them. There are 13 residues in the CDR3. CDR1 and CDR2 (germline): LGHDT, YNNKEL (reference sequence). This chain's CDR3 is CASSQRSNQPQHF. CDR3 sequence (DNA): TGTGCCAGCAGCCAACGTAGCAATCAGCCCCAGCATTTT.

The chain has TRBV5-1 and TRBJ1-3; 11 bases fit TRBD1. The CDR3 covers 16 residues. Trimming took 2 bases from V and 4 from J; bases not matched to a gene: 5. Germline CDR1 and CDR2: SGHRS and YFSETQ. This chain's CDR3 is CASSFTGTGGGNTIYF. The CDR3 DNA reads TGCGCCAGCAGCTTCACCGGGACAGGGGGAGGAAACACCATATATTTT.

The rearrangement links TRBV11-2 to TRBJ2-1; a possible D gene is TRBD2 (5 bases). CDR3 size: 16 residues. V was pared by 5 bases and J by 7 bases, with 21 bases between. In germline, CDR1 is SGHAT, CDR2 FQNNGV. The CDR3 DNA follows: TGTGCCAGCAGCGGCTTCCGAGGGAGAACGAATAATGAGCAGTTCTTC. Residues: CASSGFRGRTNNEQFF.

This clone appeared once. CDR3 bases: TGTGCCAGCAGCCAATCCCTCTTAAGGAGCGATGAGCAGTTCTTC. It encodes CASSQSLLRSDEQFF. The chain combines TRBV4-2 with TRBJ2-1; D gene unclear. Trimming left V 2 bases short and J 8 bases short, with 16 bases between. The CDR3 loop spans 15 amino acids. Germline V gene data show CDR1 as LGHNA and CDR2 as YNFKEQ.

The J gene is TRBJ1-5, the V gene TRBV6-5; TRBD1 matches at 9 bases. The ends lost 2 bases at V and 6 bases at J; junction bases unmatched: 5. CDR1 MNHEY and CDR2 SVGAGI come from the germline V gene. The CDR3 is 15 amino acids. The CDR3: CASSYDRDRVQPQHF. The CDR3 DNA follows: TGTGCCAGCAGTTACGACAGGGACAGGGTTCAGCCCCAGCATTTT.

CDR3 protein: CASSPTGLAGGHYNDGQFF. The CDR3 region has the DNA TGTGCCAGCAGCCCCACGGGACTAGCGGGGGGTCACTATAATGACGGGCAGTTCTTC. The chain carries TRBV5-4 and TRBJ2-1; TRBD2 matches at 15 bases. In germline, CDR1 is SGHNT, CDR2 YYREEE (reference sequence). V gave up 4 bases and J gave up 12 bases; unmatched junction bases: 20. This CDR3 region has 19 residues.

This chain links TRBV7-9 with TRBJ1-2, with 7 nucleotides matching TRBD1. The junction had 8 bases not matched to a gene; V was cut back by 5 bases and J by 5 bases. The CDR3 consists of 14 residues. Germline values: CDR1 SEHNR, CDR2 FQNEAQ (reference sequence). The CDR3 spells CASSLGTARYGYTF. CDR3 DNA sequence: TGTGCCAGCAGCCTAGGGACAGCCAGATATGGCTACACCTTC.

DNA for the CDR3: TGTGCCAGCAGCCAAAAGTGGGCTGTACGGGGAGGGCTAGGAGAGACCCAGTACTTC. As protein: CASSQKWAVRGGLGETQYF. The V call is TRBV3-1 (or the pseudogene TRBV3-2), the J call TRBJ2-5; 7 bases map to TRBD2. V lost 2 bases and J lost 4; bases outside the gene matches: 19. In germline, CDR1 is LGHDT, CDR2 YNNKEL (reference sequence). The CDR3 is 19 amino acids.

The chain uses TRBV5-4 and TRBJ2-1; 9 nucleotides align to TRBD2. Losses at the gene ends were 4 bases for V and 3 bases for J; bases not matched to a gene: 14. The CDR3 has 18 residues. Germline CDR1 reads SGHNT; CDR2 reads YYREEE (reference sequence). The DNA for the CDR3 is TGTGCCAGCAGCGGAGGTGGTAGCGGGAGTGATGTCTACAATGAGCAGTTCTTC. Protein sequence: CASSGGGSGSDVYNEQFF.

The rearrangement uses TRBV19 and TRBJ1-6; D unclear. CDR1 and CDR2 from the germline V gene are LNHDA and SQIVND (reference sequence). CDR3 length: 16 amino acids. Trimming cost V 4 bases and J 8 bases, with 18 bases left between them. The CDR3 loop reads CASSTLHGLTDSPLHF. The CDR3 DNA is TGTGCCAGTAGTACGCTACATGGACTGACTGATTCACCCCTCCACTTT.

V and J are TRBV6-6 and TRBJ1-1; D unclear. Trimming stripped 2 bases from V and 0 bases from J, with 10 bases between. The germline V gene has CDR1 MNHNY and CDR2 SVGAGI (reference sequence). The CDR3 loop spans 15 amino acids. Written as DNA, the CDR3 is TGTGCCAGCAGTTACACGGTACCCTTGAACACTGAAGCTTTCTTT. Residues: CASSYTVPLNTEAFF.

The chain is built from TRBV5-1 and TRBJ2-3; 13 nucleotides line up with TRBD2. The CDR3 sequence is 16 residues long. The V and J ends lost 4 bases and 1 base, in that order; junction bases with no gene match: 3. Germline lookup yields CDR1 SGHRS and CDR2 YFSETQ. The DNA of the CDR3 is TGCGCCAGCAGCCCACTAGCGGGAGGGGGCACAGATACGCAGTATTTT. The encoded protein is CASSPLAGGGTDTQYF.

This clone was seen only a few times. The rearrangement links TRBV7-6 to TRBJ2-1, with 7 bases fitting TRBD1. Per germline, CDR1 SGHVS and CDR2 FNYEAQ. Trimming removed 5 bases from V and 8 bases from J; junction bases left unmatched: 6. This CDR3 contains 13 residues. The CDR3 spells CASSLGTEYEQFF. The DNA of the CDR3 is TGTGCCAGCAGCCTCGGGACAGAATATGAGCAGTTCTTC.

This chain links TRBV7-2 with TRBJ2-7, with 7 bases matching TRBD2. V gave up 3 bases and J gave up 0 bases; unmatched junction bases: 5. Germline V gene sequence: CDR1 SGHTA, CDR2 FQGNSA. This CDR3 is built from 15 residues. CDR3 coding DNA: TGTGCCAGCAGCTTTAGCGGGTCTAGCTCCTACGAGCAGTACTTC. Translated, it gives CASSFSGSSSYEQYF. Full variable domain (missing parts from reference TRBV7-2 and TRBJ2-7): GAGVSQSPSNKVTEKGKDVELRCDPISGHTALYWYRQSLGQGLEFLIYFQGNSAPDKSGLPSDRFSAERTGGSVSTLTIQRTQQEDSAVYLCASSFSGSSSYEQYFGPGTRLTVT.

The rearrangement uses TRBV5-1 and TRBJ2-7, with D unresolved. The V and J ends lost 1 base and 3 bases respectively, with 14 bases between them. The CDR3 extends over 15 amino acids. Germline-derived CDR1 and CDR2 are SGHRS and YFSETQ. The CDR3 loop is CASSLSPTEGYEQYF. The CDR3 DNA reads as TGCGCCAGCAGCTTGAGTCCGACTGAAGGCTACGAGCAGTACTTC.

V is TRBV6-6 and J is TRBJ2-7; 9 nucleotides align to TRBD2. Trimming took 7 bases from V and 2 from J; bases not matched to a gene: 6. The CDR3 runs to 14 residues. Looked up from germline, CDR1 is MNHNY and CDR2 is SVGAGI (reference sequence). The CDR3 sequence is CASTRSSGTYEQYF. The CDR3 DNA reads as TGTGCCAGCACCCGGTCTAGCGGGACCTACGAGCAGTACTTC.

The chain recombines TRBV11-2 with TRBJ1-1; no reliable D call. There are 13 residues in the CDR3. The V gene lost 2 bases and the J gene lost 0 bases, with 4 bases spanning the gap. Germline V gene lookup returns CDR1 SGHAT and CDR2 FQNNGV. The CDR3 DNA follows: TGTGCCAGCAGCTTACAGATGAACACTGAAGCTTTCTTT. As protein: CASSLQMNTEAFF.

The genes are TRBV5-1 and TRBJ1-4, with D uncertain. The germline V gene has CDR1 SGHRS and CDR2 YFSETQ. Deletions cut 0 bases from V and 5 bases from J, with 11 bases between. This CDR3 comprises 15 residues. DNA of the CDR3: TGCGCCAGCAGCTTGGCTGGCACTACGAATGAAAAACTGTTTTTT. Its translation: CASSLAGTTNEKLFF.

The V and J genes are TRBV7-3 and TRBJ2-3, with 7 bases aligning to TRBD2. After removal of 4 bases from V and 0 bases from J, the junction contained 4 bases not matched to a gene. This CDR3 has 15 residues. The germline gives CDR1 SGHTA, CDR2 FQGTGA. The CDR3 loop is CASSSGGGSTDTQYF. DNA of the CDR3: TGTGCCAGCAGCTCTGGCGGGGGTAGCACAGATACGCAGTATTTT.

V usage is TRBV5-1 and J usage is TRBJ1-1, with a tentative D call TRBD1 (5 bases). The V and J ends lost 4 bases and 4 bases respectively, with 17 bases between them. This CDR3 contains 15 residues. Germline V lookup: CDR1 SGHRS, CDR2 YFSETQ. The CDR3 loop reads CASSDQGVRGTEAFF. The CDR3 DNA reads as TGCGCCAGCAGCGACCAGGGCGTGCGCGGCACTGAAGCTTTCTTT.

This rearrangement joins TRBV9 to TRBJ1-3, with a tentative D call TRBD1 (5 bases). In germline, CDR1 is SGDLS, CDR2 YYNGEE. Trimming took 3 bases from V and 7 from J, leaving 8 bases between them. CDR3 size: 12 residues. This CDR3 reads CASSAPGNTIYF. Written as DNA, the CDR3 is TGTGCCAGCAGCGCACCAGGGAACACCATATATTTT. The variable domain in full, with the rest retrieved from reference TRBV9 and TRBJ1-3, is DSGVTQTPKHLITATGQRVTLRCSPRSGDLSVYWYQQSLDQGLQFLIQYYNGEERAKGNILERFSAQQFPDLHSELNLSSLELGDSALYFCASSAPGNTIYFGEGSWLTVV.

This chain joins TRBV24-1 and TRBJ1-2; 7 nucleotides agree with TRBD1. Germline V CDR1 and CDR2: KGHDR, SFDVKD. This CDR3 is 12 amino acids long. Germline trimming cut 9 bases from V and 6 bases from J; bases unmatched to any gene: 6. The chain's CDR3 is CATGRDSDGYTF. CDR3 bases: TGTGCCACCGGCAGGGACAGTGATGGCTACACCTTC.

V is TRBV5-8 and J is TRBJ2-3, with D perhaps matching TRBD2 (5 bases). Trimming removed 2 bases from V and 0 bases from J, with 10 bases in between. This CDR3 is built from 15 residues. The germline V gene has CDR1 SGHTS and CDR2 YDEGEE. The CDR3 nucleotides are TGTGCCAGCAGCTTAGGGCCGGGGAGCACAGATACGCAGTATTTT. Its protein product is CASSLGPGSTDTQYF.

V and J are TRBV4-3 and TRBJ2-1; D perhaps matches TRBD2 (5 bases). Germline V gene data show CDR1 as LGHNA and CDR2 as YSLEER. This CDR3 contains 16 residues. V was trimmed by 1 base and J by 8 bases, leaving 18 bases between them. CDR3 sequence: CASSQALTGVGYEQFF. CDR3 in DNA: TGCGCCAGCAGCCAAGCTCTAACCGGGGTAGGGTATGAGCAGTTCTTC.

This clone was observed a single time. The rearrangement joins TRBV5-1 to TRBJ2-2; 13 bases line up with TRBD2. Germline lookup yields CDR1 SGHRS and CDR2 YFSETQ. Unmatched junction bases numbered 8, after V lost 4 bases and J lost 5 bases. The length of the CDR3 is 17 residues. For the CDR3, the DNA is TGCGCCAGCAGCCCCGGACTAGCGGGAGTAGGGACCGGGGAGCTGTTTTTT. Its translation is CASSPGLAGVGTGELFF. The variable domain in full, with the rest retrieved from reference TRBV5-1 and TRBJ2-2, is KAGVTQTPRYLIKTRGQQVTLSCSPISGHRSVSWYQQTPGQGLQFLFEYFSETQRNKGNFPGRFSGRQFSNSRSEMNVSTLELGDSALYLCASSPGLAGVGTGELFFGEGSRLTVL.

This clone occurred once. This chain connects TRBV3-1 (or the pseudogene TRBV3-2) to TRBJ2-5; 11 bases are shared with TRBD2. J lost 3 bases, V lost 2 bases, and 5 bases had no gene match. The CDR3 spans 16 residues. CDR1 is LGHDT and CDR2 is YNNKEL in the germline V gene (reference sequence). Here the CDR3 reads CASSQNSGGAKETQYF. CDR3 bases: TGTGCCAGCAGCCAAAATAGCGGGGGGGCCAAAGAGACCCAGTACTTC.

The V and J genes are TRBV7-9 and TRBJ2-7; TRBD2 aligns across 8 bases. Germline V gives CDR1 SEHNR, CDR2 FQNEAQ (reference sequence). The J segment lost 9 bases and the V segment lost 5 bases, leaving 6 bases of the junction unmatched. This CDR3 comprises 12 residues. The CDR3 protein is CASSPPLAVQYF. The CDR3 nucleotides read TGTGCCAGCAGCCCCCCACTAGCGGTGCAGTACTTC.